This TCR beta chain was profiled in a study of blood T cell repertoires in COVID-19. Across the study: Samples of COVID-19 (acute and convalescent) were obtained from the United States, Italy and Spain. Sample material is recorded as cDNA or gDNA derived from T cells, B-cell-depleted T cells, or PBMCs.

In the authors' workflow: Quantification of nucleated cells was approximated via reference gene primer amplification. TCRdb's table, derived via immunoSEQ multiplex PCR, lists solely in-frame clones and lacks some. The V and J calls and clone size were taken over from that table, and D and trimming were inferred from the DNA. This sample has about 37,000 clones, with around 90% found just once. This receptor was taken from a human donor in a cohort sampled during active COVID-19. The sequenced material came from peripheral blood.

CDR3 nucleotide sequence: TGTGCCAGCAGTGAAGGGCAGGGGATGACTGAAGCTTTCTTT. Its translation: CASSEGQGMTEAFF. This chain uses TRBV2 with TRBJ1-1; a weak D match, TRBD1 (6 bases). Looked up from germline, CDR1 is SNHLY and CDR2 is FYNNEI. Trimming stripped 1 base from V and 5 bases from J, with 11 bases between. The CDR3 runs to 14 residues.